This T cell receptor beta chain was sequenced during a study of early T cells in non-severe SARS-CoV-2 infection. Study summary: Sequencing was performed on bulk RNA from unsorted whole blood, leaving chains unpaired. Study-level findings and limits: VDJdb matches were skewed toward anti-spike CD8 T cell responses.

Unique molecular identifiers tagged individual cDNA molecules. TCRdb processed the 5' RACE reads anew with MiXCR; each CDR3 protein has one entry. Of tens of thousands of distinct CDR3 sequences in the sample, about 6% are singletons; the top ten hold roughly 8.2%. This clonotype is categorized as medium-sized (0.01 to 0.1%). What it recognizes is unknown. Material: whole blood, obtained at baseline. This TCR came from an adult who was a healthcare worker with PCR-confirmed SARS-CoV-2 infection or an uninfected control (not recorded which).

The CDR3 loop reads CSVEGFTEAFF. The CDR3 DNA sequence: TGCAGCGTGGAGGGATTCACTGAAGCTTTCTTT. The chain joins TRBV29-1 to TRBJ1-1, with D unresolved. The germline V gene has CDR1 SQVTM and CDR2 ANQGSEA. V was trimmed by 6 bases and J by 4 bases, leaving 9 bases between them. This CDR3 is 11 amino acids long.